A single sample is the source of the 20 T cell receptor beta chains below, sequenced in a study of T cell repertoires in cytomegalovirus infection (dated by TCRdb to the late 2010s). Their antigens are not known. The sample was run on an Illumina HiSeq 1500. The public reads were reanalyzed by TCRdb: fastp trimming at Q25, MiXCR alignment, in-frame beta chains only. Each record represents a unique CDR3 protein, reported with the most common genes and DNA among its rows. The sample table records 370,000 or so distinct CDR3 sequences; roughly a third of these occur just once. Approximately 15% of the sample belongs to the ten largest clones. In the paper's terms, the treatment or condition label means: in vitro stimulation with specific CMV peptide epitopes to enrich CMV-specific T cells. The material was cultured PBMCs, obtained from culture after CMV antigen stimulation. The receptors come from a human donor in good health (CMV status not recorded). Some clones in this sample may be carry-over from other donors' samples.

The chain recombines TRBV4-1 with TRBJ1-2; tentative D call: TRBD1 (5 bases). The CDR3 runs to 17 residues. Trimming pared 1 base from V and 6 bases from J, leaving 21 bases between. CDR1 is MGHRA and CDR2 is YSYEKL in the germline V gene. The CDR3 protein is CASSQAVFGGGLDGYTF. The CDR3 DNA reads as TGCGCCAGCAGCCAAGCTGTTTTTGGGGGGGGACTGGATGGCTACACCTTC.

There are a few counts of this clonotype. This chain links TRBV12-3 or TRBV12-4 with TRBJ1-5; TRBD1 matches at 11 bases. The CDR3 extends over 17 amino acids. V trimming: 4 bases; J trimming: 0 bases; junction bases outside the gene matches: 5. CDR3: CASSSGQGAGSNQPQHF. The DNA of the CDR3 is TGTGCCAGCAGTTCAGGACAGGGGGCAGGTAGCAATCAGCCCCAGCATTTT.

This clonotype was counted a few times. The V call is TRBV20-1, the J call TRBJ2-3; D is undetermined. This CDR3 has 16 amino acids. Germline V gives CDR1 DFQATT, CDR2 SNEGSKA (reference sequence). Trimming pared 0 bases from V and 3 bases from J, leaving 16 bases between. The CDR3: CSARDRASLVTDTQYF. CDR3 coding DNA: TGCAGTGCTAGAGATCGGGCTAGTTTGGTGACAGATACGCAGTATTTT.

The chain is built from TRBV28 and TRBJ1-1; the D gene is possibly TRBD1 (6 bases). CDR1 MDHEN and CDR2 SYDVKM come from the germline V gene. V was trimmed by 8 bases and J by 1 base, leaving 14 bases between them. CDR3 length: 14 amino acids. The chain's CDR3 is CASHRGRGNTEAFF. The DNA of the CDR3 is TGTGCCAGCCATAGGGGCAGGGGGAACACTGAAGCTTTCTTT.

The V and J genes are TRBV19 and TRBJ1-4; no clear D. The germline V and J ends were trimmed by 6 bases and 1 base, with 15 bases remaining between them. This CDR3 contains 16 residues. Germline V CDR1 and CDR2: LNHDA, SQIVND (reference sequence). CDR3 nucleotides: TGTGCCAGTAGCGAACCGCGAAGGATAACTAATGAAAAACTGTTTTTT. Protein product: CASSEPRRITNEKLFF.

The rearrangement links TRBV7-9 to TRBJ2-7, with TRBD1 matching 9 bases. This CDR3 comprises 15 residues. Germline CDR1 and CDR2: SEHNR and FQNEAQ (reference sequence). V was clipped by 5 bases and J by 5 bases; unmatched bases: 10. CDR3 bases: TGTGCCAGCAGCATAACTAACAGGGGGCCGGACGAGCAGTACTTC. Translated, it gives CASSITNRGPDEQYF.

This clonotype was observed many times. The V gene is TRBV7-2, the J gene TRBJ1-1; D call uncertain. CDR3 length equals 13 residues. Germline CDR1 and CDR2: SGHTA and FQGNSA. Trimming removed 5 bases at V and 0 bases at J, with 7 bases between. The CDR3 DNA is TGTGCCAGCAGCCAGCAGGTGAACACTGAAGCTTTCTTT. Translation: CASSQQVNTEAFF.

J is TRBJ1-1 and V is TRBV25-1; 7 bases align to TRBD1. Looked up from germline, CDR1 is MGHDK and CDR2 is SYGVNS. This CDR3 is 16 amino acids long. With 4 bases clipped from V and 0 bases from J, the junction kept 8 bases outside the gene matches. The CDR3 region has the DNA TGTGCCAGCAGTGGCTTGACAGGGACAATGAACACTGAAGCTTTCTTT. Its translation is CASSGLTGTMNTEAFF.

CDR3 in amino acids: CASSLMGAGEKLFF. The CDR3 nucleotides are TGTGCCAGCAGCTTGATGGGGGCCGGTGAAAAACTGTTTTTT. V is TRBV5-5 and J is TRBJ1-4; maybe TRBD1 (6 bases). Germline assignment: CDR1 SGHKS and CDR2 YYEKEE (reference sequence). With 1 base removed from V and 7 bases from J, the gap between germline ends came to 11 bases. This CDR3 has 14 amino acids.

This clonotype came up a few times. The chain carries TRBV27 and TRBJ2-3, with 11 bases matching TRBD2. The germline CDR1 and CDR2 sequences are MNHEY and SMNVEV (reference sequence). This CDR3 is built from 16 residues. V dropped 8 bases and J dropped 0; count of bases not matched to a gene: 7. The CDR3 region is CASGRLAGFSTDTQYF. The CDR3 DNA sequence: TGTGCCAGCGGCAGACTAGCGGGATTTAGCACAGATACGCAGTATTTT.

As concerns this clonotype: A much larger clonotype is one base distant, so this may be a read error. The chain is built from TRBV7-4 and TRBJ2-1; D gene unclear. The CDR3 has 13 residues. Germline V CDR1 and CDR2: SGHVT, SQSDAQ. CDR3 residues: CASGQAPDNEQLF. In nucleotides, the CDR3 is TGTGCCAGCGGCCAAGCGCCCGACAATGAGCAGCTCTTC.

The chain joins TRBV24-1 to TRBJ2-3; D perhaps matches TRBD1 (5 bases). Trimming removed 4 bases from V and 6 bases from J, with 16 bases in between. The CDR3 is made up of 15 amino acids. Germline loops: CDR1 KGHDR, CDR2 SFDVKD. CDR3 in DNA: TGTGCCACCAGTGAAAGGGGAATCGCTACCGATACGCAGTATTTT. Protein sequence: CATSERGIATDTQYF.

CDR3 in amino acids: CASSIGLAGLNTGELFF. The CDR3 DNA follows: TGTGCCAGTAGTATCGGACTAGCGGGATTGAACACCGGGGAGCTGTTTTTT. This rearrangement joins TRBV19 to TRBJ2-2; 12 positions agree with TRBD2. J gave up 1 base and V 3 bases, and 3 bases lay outside the gene matches. Looked up from germline, CDR1 is LNHDA and CDR2 is SQIVND (reference sequence). The CDR3 consists of 17 residues.

The genes are TRBV19 and TRBJ1-5, with no clear D. Germline V gives CDR1 LNHDA, CDR2 SQIVND (reference sequence). CDR3 length: 15 amino acids. The ends were cut back, 1 base at V and 0 bases at J, with 7 bases in the middle. CDR3 sequence reads: CASSIVENSNQPQHF. CDR3 nucleotide sequence: TGTGCCAGTAGTATAGTGGAGAATAGCAATCAGCCCCAGCATTTT. Using reference TRBV19 and TRBJ1-5 for the parts outside the CDR3, the full variable domain is DGGITQSPKYLFRKEGQNVTLSCEQNLNHDAMYWYRQDPGQGLRLIYYSQIVNDFQKGDIAEGYSVSREKKESFPLTVTSAQKNPTAFYLCASSIVENSNQPQHFGDGTRLSIL.

V and J are TRBV4-3 and TRBJ2-2, with 7 positions matching TRBD2. Germline V gene sequence: CDR1 LGHNA, CDR2 YSLEER. CDR3 length: 16 amino acids. V was pared by 0 bases and J by 6 bases, with 7 bases of the junction left unmatched. The CDR3 bases are TGCGCCAGCAGCCAAGATGGACTAGATCCTGCCGGGGAGCTGTTTTTT. Amino acid sequence: CASSQDGLDPAGELFF.

This clonotype was found a few times. In nucleotides, the CDR3 is TGTGCCAGCAGCTTAGGGGCAGCGGGAGTAGGAAATGAGCAGTTCTTC. It is translated as CASSLGAAGVGNEQFF. The rearrangement uses TRBV7-2 and TRBJ2-1, with TRBD2 matching over 8 bases. V was pared by 1 base and J by 7 bases, with 9 bases of the junction left unmatched. Germline V gene sequence: CDR1 SGHTA, CDR2 FQGNSA. The CDR3 runs 16 residues. Complete variable domain (other parts from reference TRBV7-2 and TRBJ2-1): GAGVSQSPSNKVTEKGKDVELRCDPISGHTALYWYRQSLGQGLEFLIYFQGNSAPDKSGLPSDRFSAERTGGSVSTLTIQRTQQEDSAVYLCASSLGAAGVGNEQFFGPGTRLTVL.

This clonotype came up a few times. V is TRBV4-3 and J is TRBJ1-2; TRBD1 might be the D (5 bases). The CDR3 covers 13 residues. Trimming took off 3 bases at V and 8 bases at J, with 13 bases between the two ends. The germline V gene encodes CDR1 LGHNA and CDR2 YSLEER. CDR3 loop: CASSHVPGRGYTF. The CDR3 DNA is TGCGCCAGCAGCCACGTCCCAGGGAGAGGCTACACCTTC.

This clonotype was found many times. The rearrangement links TRBV7-2 to TRBJ2-3; 7 bases line up with TRBD2. Unmatched junction bases numbered 15, after V lost 6 bases and J lost 9 bases. CDR1 and CDR2 (germline): SGHTA, FQGNSA. The CDR3 is 15 amino acids. CDR3 coding DNA: TGTGCCAGCAGTATCGCCCGGGACTACCGTTCAACGCAGTATTTT. It is translated as CASSIARDYRSTQYF.

The V call is TRBV18, the J call TRBJ1-5; possible D gene TRBD1, 6 bases. V was trimmed by 0 bases and J by 7 bases, leaving 19 bases between them. This CDR3 has 17 amino acids. Germline CDR1 is KGHSH and CDR2 is LQKENI. CDR3 in amino acids: CASSPPGAGGAWQPQHF. DNA of the CDR3: TGTGCCAGCTCACCACCGGGGGCTGGGGGGGCTTGGCAGCCCCAGCATTTT.

V gene TRBV7-6 combines with J gene TRBJ2-1; perhaps TRBD2 as D (6 bases). The CDR3 contains 16 residues. Trimming removed 4 bases from V and 5 bases from J, with 18 bases in between. In germline, CDR1 is SGHVS, CDR2 FNYEAQ. CDR3 residues: CASSYSLAENHNEQFF. The CDR3 DNA is TGTGCCAGCAGCTACTCCTTAGCGGAAAACCACAATGAGCAGTTCTTC.